The 18 T cell receptor beta chains presented below share a single source sample, sequenced in a study of blood T cell repertoires in COVID-19. Assay: immunoSEQ multiplex PCR; the TCRdb copy retains only in-frame clones and omits some. The table shows about 220,000 clones, with about four fifths occurring only once. Specimen: PBMCs or T cells enriched from blood (not recorded which). These receptors were taken from a woman between 55 and 75 years old who had recovered from COVID-19.

The J gene is TRBJ1-5, the V gene TRBV5-4; 8 nucleotides align to TRBD1. This CDR3 contains 14 residues. Trimming at V came to 4 bases and at J to 6 bases, leaving 6 bases not matched to a gene. Germline V CDR1 and CDR2: SGHNT, YYREEE (reference sequence). The CDR3, as DNA: TGTGCCAGCAGCCCTGACAGGGGAATTCAGCCCCAGCATTTT. Translation: CASSPDRGIQPQHF. Variable domain in full (rest from reference TRBV5-4 and TRBJ1-5): ETGVTQSPTHLIKTRGQQVTLRCSSQSGHNTVSWYQQALGQGPQFIFQYYREEENGRGNFPPRFSGLQFPNYSSELNVNALELDDSALYLCASSPDRGIQPQHFGDGTRLSIL.

This clone occurred a few times. The chain joins TRBV18 to TRBJ1-2, with TRBD1 identical over 9 bases. The junction had 10 bases not matched to a gene; V was cut back by 2 bases and J by 0 bases. This CDR3 region has 18 residues. Germline CDR1 reads KGHSH; CDR2 reads LQKENI. The CDR3, as DNA: TGTGCCAGCTCACCATTACCGGGACAGGGAGCCTCTAACTATGGCTACACCTTC. Its translation: CASSPLPGQGASNYGYTF.

A single count supports this clone. The V call is TRBV7-2, the J call TRBJ2-4; 7 positions agree with TRBD1. J gave up 6 bases and V 0 bases, and 2 bases lay outside the gene matches. Germline loops: CDR1 SGHTA, CDR2 FQGNSA. This CDR3 is 14 amino acids long. CDR3 sequence: CASSLARTGNIQYF. CDR3 DNA: TGTGCCAGCAGCTTAGCCCGGACAGGAAACATTCAGTACTTC. Full variable domain (outside the CDR3, taken from reference TRBV7-2 and TRBJ2-4): GAGVSQSPSNKVTEKGKDVELRCDPISGHTALYWYRQSLGQGLEFLIYFQGNSAPDKSGLPSDRFSAERTGGSVSTLTIQRTQQEDSAVYLCASSLARTGNIQYFGAGTRLSVL.

The chain links TRBV19 to TRBJ2-7; 9 bases map to TRBD1. V was pared by 5 bases and J by 5 bases, with 7 bases of the junction left unmatched. The CDR3 contains 14 residues. CDR1 is LNHDA and CDR2 is SQIVND in the germline V gene (reference sequence). CDR3 sequence reads: CASSATGTGNEQYF. The CDR3 DNA reads TGTGCCAGTAGTGCAACCGGGACAGGGAACGAGCAGTACTTC.

This clone was detected only a few times. CDR3 sequence (DNA): TGTGCCAGCAGCTCGGCGGGGGTTACGCAGTATTTT. Amino acid sequence: CASSSAGVTQYF. V is TRBV11-2 and J is TRBJ2-3; 7 bases line up with TRBD2. The J segment lost 8 bases and the V segment lost 4 bases, leaving 3 bases of the junction unmatched. CDR3 length: 12 residues. Germline CDR1 is SGHAT and CDR2 is FQNNGV.

The chain couples TRBV9 to TRBJ1-2; D is ambiguous. V lost 2 bases, J lost 4 bases, and 9 bases lay in between. The germline V gene has CDR1 SGDLS and CDR2 YYNGEE. The CDR3 length is 13 residues. The CDR3 DNA is TGTGCCAGCAGCGTTAACAGAGCCTATGGCTACACCTTC. This codes for CASSVNRAYGYTF. Filled out from reference TRBV9 and TRBJ1-2, the complete variable domain reads DSGVTQTPKHLITATGQRVTLRCSPRSGDLSVYWYQQSLDQGLQFLIQYYNGEERAKGNILERFSAQQFPDLHSELNLSSLELGDSALYFCASSVNRAYGYTFGSGTRLTVV.

This clone was recorded once. The gene calls are TRBV19 and TRBJ2-5, with D perhaps matching TRBD2 (5 bases). Germline CDR1 is LNHDA and CDR2 is SQIVND (reference sequence). This CDR3 contains 16 residues. The V and J ends lost 2 bases and 6 bases respectively, with 19 bases between them. The CDR3 DNA is TGTGCCAGTAGTATAATGGGCGTCTCGGCGGGTCAGACCCAGTACTTC. This translates into CASSIMGVSAGQTQYF.

The chain uses TRBV29-1 and TRBJ2-7; D is perhaps TRBD2 (6 bases). CDR1 is SQVTM and CDR2 is ANQGSEA in the germline V gene. The CDR3 is 14 residues long. Trimming stripped 4 bases from V and 0 bases from J, with 13 bases between. CDR3 sequence reads: CSVGRARDSYEQYF. The DNA of the CDR3 is TGCAGCGTTGGGAGGGCCAGGGACTCCTACGAGCAGTACTTC.

This clone appeared a single time. The chain employs TRBV6-5 and TRBJ2-7, with D possibly TRBD1 on 6 matching bases. V shed 4 bases and J shed 3 bases, with 19 bases lying between them. The length of the CDR3 is 16 residues. CDR1 and CDR2 from the germline V gene are MNHEY and SVGAGI. The CDR3 reads CASSFSTGHNIYEQYF. In DNA form, the CDR3 reads TGTGCCAGCAGTTTCTCGACGGGACACAATATCTACGAGCAGTACTTC.

The chain carries TRBV4-3 and TRBJ2-1, with 8 bases identical to TRBD1. This CDR3 has 17 residues. Trimming cost V 1 base and J 6 bases; bases outside gene matches: 11. Germline-derived CDR1 and CDR2 are LGHNA and YSLEER. As DNA, the CDR3 is TGCGCCAGCAGCCAAGTGTTCGGGACAGGCCCCGCCAATGAGCAGTTCTTC. It specifies CASSQVFGTGPANEQFF.

DNA of the CDR3: TGTGCCAGCAGTGAGGAGGGTAATTCACCCCTCCACTTT. Protein sequence: CASSEEGNSPLHF. This chain links TRBV2 with TRBJ1-6; D is ambiguous. Germline CDR1 SNHLY, CDR2 FYNNEI. The CDR3 extends over 13 amino acids. V lost 3 bases, J lost 6 bases, and 6 bases lay in between. The full variable domain, completed using reference TRBV2 and TRBJ1-6, is EPEVTQTPSHQVTQMGQEVILRCVPISNHLYFYWYRQILGQKVEFLVSFYNNEISEKSEIFDDQFSVERPDGSNFTLKIRSTKLEDSAMYFCASSEEGNSPLHFGNGTRLTVT.

The chain uses TRBV5-1 and TRBJ2-5; D is possibly TRBD1 (8 bases). CDR1 and CDR2 (germline): SGHRS, YFSETQ. The germline V and J ends were trimmed by 4 bases and 3 bases, with 13 bases remaining between them. This CDR3 spans 14 amino acids. The CDR3 reads CASSPTGGEETQYF. The CDR3 DNA sequence: TGCGCCAGCAGCCCTACAGGGGGGGAAGAGACCCAGTACTTC.

This chain uses TRBV5-1 with TRBJ2-7; 7 bases are shared with TRBD1. The V gene end was trimmed by 0 bases and the J gene end by 5 bases; junction bases not matched to a gene: 5. CDR3 size: 14 residues. From germline, CDR1 is SGHRS and CDR2 YFSETQ. DNA of the CDR3: TGCGCCAGCAGCTTGGGACAGGGCGCCAACGAGCAGTACTTC. As protein: CASSLGQGANEQYF.

The genes are TRBV12-5 and TRBJ1-3, with a possible D match to TRBD1 (5 bases). CDR1 LGHNT and CDR2 FRNRAP come from the germline V gene. The V and J ends lost 4 bases and 3 bases respectively, with 10 bases between them. The CDR3 loop spans 14 amino acids. This CDR3 is CASGSWGDGNTIYF. The CDR3 DNA follows: TGTGCTAGTGGTTCATGGGGGGATGGAAACACCATATATTTT.

The rearrangement links TRBV19 to TRBJ1-2; 8 bases match TRBD1. Germline V gene lookup returns CDR1 LNHDA and CDR2 SQIVND (reference sequence). The V and J ends lost 6 bases and 6 bases, in that order; junction bases with no gene match: 3. This CDR3 comprises 12 residues. As DNA, the CDR3 is TGTGCCAGTAGGAGACAGGGGAATGGCTACACCTTC. It is translated as CASRRQGNGYTF.

The chain recombines TRBV10-3 with TRBJ1-1; 9 bases line up with TRBD1. Germline lookup yields CDR1 ENHRY and CDR2 SYGVKD. V shed 7 bases, J shed 4 bases, and the junction held 7 bases outside the gene matches. The CDR3 has 14 amino acids. DNA for the CDR3: TGTGCCATCAAAAACAGGGGGCCGGGCACTGAAGCTTTCTTT. This gives the protein CAIKNRGPGTEAFF.

V and J are TRBV6-1 and TRBJ1-1; D might be TRBD1 (5 bases). Trimming removed 2 bases at V and 9 bases at J, with 13 bases between. CDR1 and CDR2 (germline): MNHNS, SASEGT. This CDR3 contains 13 residues. The CDR3 nucleotides are TGTGCCAGCAGTGAACTGGAGGGGTTAAAAGCTTTCTTT. This translates into CASSELEGLKAFF.

As regards this clone: Other DNA sequences from this sample encode an identical CDR3 as well. The CDR3 DNA follows: TGCGCCAGCAGCCTGGACGGGGGCAATCAGCCCCAGCATTTT. As protein: CASSLDGGNQPQHF. The V call is TRBV5-1, the J call TRBJ1-5; D gene ambiguous. This CDR3 is built from 14 residues. V was clipped by 4 bases and J by 2 bases, with 10 bases between them. Germline V gene sequence: CDR1 SGHRS, CDR2 YFSETQ.